This T cell receptor (beta chain) was documented in a study of T cells in Graves' hyperthyroidism and ophthalmopathy. The J segment lost 0 bases and the V segment lost 1 base, leaving 3 bases of the junction unmatched. The CDR3 is made up of 16 amino acids. The V gene's germline CDR1 is SNHLY and CDR2 FYNNEI. Whole-study results and caveats: Most thyroid clonotypes expanded above 0.001 appeared in blood too. A model built on 13 V-J features separated ophthalmopathy from stable hyperthyroidism.

Amplification of TCR beta CDR3 regions was performed using RNA transcripts as template. The HTBI primer set served for first-round RT-PCR of the TCR CDR3. Via MiXCR, TCRdb re-called the multiplex PCR reads, giving one row per CDR3 protein. The sample records 600,000 to 700,000 distinct CDR3 sequences, 45% being singletons. A note on this clonotype: Its antigen remains unknown.

The TCR sequence derives from an adult man with Graves' disease, either hyperthyroidism or ophthalmopathy (not recorded which). The chain employs TRBV2 and TRBJ1-5; 7 nucleotides align to TRBD1. Sequenced material: peripheral blood or thyroid tissue (not recorded which). The CDR3 here is CASSEGTGYSNQPQHF. The CDR3 DNA follows: TGTGCCAGCAGTGAAGGGACAGGATATAGCAATCAGCCCCAGCATTTT. Full variable domain (missing parts from reference TRBV2 and TRBJ1-5): EPEVTQTPSHQVTQMGQEVILRCVPISNHLYFYWYRQILGQKVEFLVSFYNNEISEKSEIFDDQFSVERPDGSNFTLKIRSTKLEDSAMYFCASSEGTGYSNQPQHFGDGTRLSIL.